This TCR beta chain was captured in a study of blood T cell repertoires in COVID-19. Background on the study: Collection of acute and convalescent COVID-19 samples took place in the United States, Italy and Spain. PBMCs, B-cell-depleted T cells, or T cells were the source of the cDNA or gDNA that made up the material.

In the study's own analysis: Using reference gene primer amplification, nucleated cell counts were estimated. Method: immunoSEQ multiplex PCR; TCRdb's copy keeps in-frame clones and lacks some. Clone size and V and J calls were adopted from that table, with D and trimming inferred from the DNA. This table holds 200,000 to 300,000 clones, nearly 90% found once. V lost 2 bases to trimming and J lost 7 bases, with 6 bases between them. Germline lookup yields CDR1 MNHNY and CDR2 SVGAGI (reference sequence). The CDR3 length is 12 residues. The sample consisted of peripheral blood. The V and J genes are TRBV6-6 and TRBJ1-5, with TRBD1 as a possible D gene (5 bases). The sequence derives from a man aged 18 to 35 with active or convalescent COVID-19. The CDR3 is CASSYQGQPQHF. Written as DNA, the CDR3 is TGTGCCAGCAGTTACCAGGGCCAGCCCCAGCATTTT.